The text below deals with one TCR beta chain. As yet, its antigen is unknown. V lost 5 bases and J lost 6; bases outside the gene matches: 12. Germline loops: CDR1 SEHNR, CDR2 FQNEAQ (reference sequence). The CDR3 runs 15 residues. This sample was taken from a study of lung T cells in sarcoidosis with Löfgren's syndrome. MiXCR, applied by TCRdb to the reads, yields one record per CDR3 protein. Among more than 50,000 distinct CDR3 sequences, around 20% were seen once, and the ten largest hold about 2.5%. Whole-study results and caveats: Sarcoidosis antigen recognition was only suggested, antigen unidentified. Multiple Löfgren's syndrome patients reportedly shared TRAV12-1 and TRBV2 CDR3 motifs. TRAV12-1 and TRBV2 were reportedly most expanded in Löfgren's patients.

This receptor was identified in a human donor with sarcoidosis (Löfgren's syndrome or another form), or a control subject (not recorded which). Material: CD4+ T cells from PBMCs. The chain has TRBV7-9 and TRBJ1-2, with 7 bases lining up with TRBD1. In DNA, the CDR3 is TGTGCCAGCAGCGTAACAGGGGAGGGTATCGATGGCTACACCTTC. Translation: CASSVTGEGIDGYTF.